In this sample, the clone carrying this TCR beta chain turned up many times. The antigen is unknown. Per the germline V gene, CDR1 is SGHRS and CDR2 is YFSETQ. V shed 4 bases and J 7 bases; nucleotides not matched to a gene: 7. CDR3 length: 14 residues. By quantitative 5'-RACE with molecular barcodes, the TCR beta libraries were made. One entry per CDR3 protein, called by TCRdb with MiXCR from the 5' RACE reads. The table lists 240,000 or so distinct CDR3 sequences, about 10% of them singletons. The data are from a study of CD8 T cells in ankylosing spondylitis. Study conclusions and caveats: Clones tied to disease were said to be significantly enriched in matched ankylosing spondylitis synovial fluid. Disease-associated clonotypes exhibited CD8+ identity and were relatively infrequent in peripheral blood. Characteristic, it appeared, of ankylosing spondylitis blood was a TCR beta motif of eight highly homologous variants.

The receptor's source is a male donor with ankylosing spondylitis or in good health (not recorded which). The specimen sequenced was blood, either unsorted or a sorted T cell fraction (not recorded which). The chain employs TRBV5-1 and TRBJ1-4, with 7 bases fitting TRBD1. CDR3 DNA sequence: TGCGCCAGCAGCCCCGGGACAGCAGGTGAAAAACTGTTTTTT. This translates into CASSPGTAGEKLFF.